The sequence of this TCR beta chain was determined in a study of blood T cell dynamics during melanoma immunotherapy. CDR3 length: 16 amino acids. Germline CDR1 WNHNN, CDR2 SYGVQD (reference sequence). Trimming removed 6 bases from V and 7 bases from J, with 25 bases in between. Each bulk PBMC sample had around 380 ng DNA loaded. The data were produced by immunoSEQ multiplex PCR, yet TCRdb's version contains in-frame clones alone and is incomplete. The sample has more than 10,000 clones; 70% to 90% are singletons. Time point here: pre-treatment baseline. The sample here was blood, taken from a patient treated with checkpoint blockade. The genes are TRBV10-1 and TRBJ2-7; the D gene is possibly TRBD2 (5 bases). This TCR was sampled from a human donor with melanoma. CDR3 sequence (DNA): TGCGCCAGCAGCCCCCTATTGGGCGGCGATGGGAGAGAGCAGTACTTC. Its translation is CASSPLLGGDGREQYF.